These T cell receptor beta chains were read from a single sample in a study of shared clonotypes between healthy human individuals. Using immunoSEQ multiplex PCR, the repertoire was profiled, and TCRdb retains in-frame clones only, with some absent. This table has over a million clones, under 80% appearing once. Material for sequencing was memory CD4+ T cells sorted from blood. The receptor source for this set is a man aged 18 to 35 in good health. CDR3s include the opening cysteine and the closing phenylalanine or tryptophan.

TRBV18	TRBJ2-2	CASSFVQTNTGELFF
TRBV6-5	TRBJ1-5	CASSYRGSYSNQPQHF
TRBV10-1	TRBJ2-1	CASSVSGRAGSYNEQFF
TRBV2	TRBJ2-1	CASSASGGYNEQFF
TRBV30	TRBJ1-1	CAWSLFTNTEAFF
TRBV6-1	TRBJ2-5	CASSENVGAQETQYF
TRBV29-1	TRBJ1-2	CSVEEGGYTF
TRBV7-9	TRBJ1-3	CASSLAGTGYSSSGNTIYF
TRBV5-1	TRBJ2-7	CASSYTKDSSYEQYF
TRBV27	TRBJ1-4	CASSEPGQNEKLFF
TRBV7-8	TRBJ2-7	CASSITGGVYEQYF
TRBV6-1	TRBJ1-1	CASTRYATGGTEAFF
TRBV7-2	TRBJ2-7	CASSPLSGSYEQYF
TRBV5-1	TRBJ1-1	CASSLAPDKNTEAFF
TRBV6-1	TRBJ2-2	CASSDRTNTGELFF
TRBV6-4	TRBJ1-6	CASTTGAGRGHNSPLHF
TRBV27	TRBJ2-7	CASSLVGQGKGEQYF
TRBV7-2	TRBJ2-7	CASSSGTGMGYEQYF
TRBV28	TRBJ1-2	CASSQRGRGGYTF
TRBV4-3	TRBJ2-1	CASSQDFSGRFHNEQFF
TRBV13	TRBJ1-2	CASSPDDRGDYGYTF
TRBV5-1	TRBJ2-1	CASSAGRERYNEQFF
TRBV18	TRBJ2-2	CASSKNTNTGELFF
TRBV6-1	TRBJ2-2	CASSEAPVNTVGGELFF
TRBV2	TRBJ2-7	CASSDRASGNNEQYF
TRBV18	TRBJ2-1	CASSPPLSGNEQFF
TRBV9	TRBJ2-5	CASSVAAGPQETQYF
TRBV19	TRBJ2-7	CASGQGASYEQYF
TRBV9	TRBJ2-3	CASSTWASGGASTDTQYF
TRBV6-5	TRBJ2-2	CASSYFTAGELFF
TRBV18	TRBJ2-7	CASSPPSAAVGYEQYF
TRBV19	TRBJ2-1	CASSSLAGGLGEQFF
TRBV5-6	TRBJ2-7	CASSPRGSYEQYF
TRBV7-6	TRBJ2-7	CASSQVSRGSYEQYF
TRBV6-1	TRBJ2-2	CASSQDWNTGELFF
TRBV27	TRBJ2-5	CASSSGTGGVETQYF
TRBV30	TRBJ1-4	CALPGDANEKLFF
TRBV10-2	TRBJ2-5	CASRETRLQAQYF
TRBV28	TRBJ2-7	CASSLLKYEQYF
TRBV6-1	TRBJ1-3	CASRPTGAGNTIYF
TRBV28	TRBJ2-1	CASRYRRDRTYNEQFF
TRBV10-2	TRBJ1-5	CASSEGTSNQPQHF
TRBV6-5	TRBJ2-7	CASSWRPGGYEQYF
TRBV27	TRBJ1-6	CASRAGGQYNSPLHF
TRBV5-8	TRBJ2-7	CASARTGGPGEQYF
TRBV20-1	TRBJ2-3	CSAGPKDTQYF
TRBV9	TRBJ2-1	CASTQGGLGSSYNEQFF
TRBV6-1	TRBJ2-7	CASSEAWTGVHEQYF
TRBV7-2	TRBJ2-2	CASRVLTHTGELFF
TRBV9	TRBJ2-3	CASSATLLGTQYF
TRBV18	TRBJ2-4	CASSMFSQSGTRGNIQYF
TRBV25-1	TRBJ1-2	CASSDIGGRGYTF
TRBV19	TRBJ1-6	CASRDLGSSYNSPLHF